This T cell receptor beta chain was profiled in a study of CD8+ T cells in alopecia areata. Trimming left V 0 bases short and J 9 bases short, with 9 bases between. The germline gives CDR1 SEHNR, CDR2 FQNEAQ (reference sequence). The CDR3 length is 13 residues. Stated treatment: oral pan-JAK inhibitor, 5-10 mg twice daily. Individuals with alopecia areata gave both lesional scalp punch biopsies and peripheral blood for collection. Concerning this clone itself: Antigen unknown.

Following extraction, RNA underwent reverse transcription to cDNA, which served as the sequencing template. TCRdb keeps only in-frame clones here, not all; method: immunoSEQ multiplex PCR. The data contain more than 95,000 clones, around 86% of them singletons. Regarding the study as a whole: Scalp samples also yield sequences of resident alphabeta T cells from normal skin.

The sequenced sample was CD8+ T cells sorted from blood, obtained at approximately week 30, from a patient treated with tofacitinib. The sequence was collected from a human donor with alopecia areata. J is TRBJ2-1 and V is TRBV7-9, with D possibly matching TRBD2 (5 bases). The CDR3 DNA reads TGTGCCAGCAGCTTAGCGGGAGCGCGTGAGCAGTTCTTC. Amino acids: CASSLAGAREQFF.